One sample yielded the 2 T cell receptor beta chains listed below, sequenced in a study of blood T cell repertoires in COVID-19. Libraries were prepared by immunoSEQ multiplex PCR; TCRdb keeps only in-frame clonotypes and omits some of them. The repertoire holds 120,000 or so clones, with over 80% as singletons. What was sequenced was peripheral blood. The receptors shown here come from a man aged 55 to 70 with acute or convalescent COVID-19.

The J gene is TRBJ1-5, the V gene TRBV10-2; D is ambiguous. This CDR3 has 12 residues. The germline V gene has CDR1 WSHSY and CDR2 SAAADI. The ends were cut back, 3 bases at V and 5 bases at J, with 5 bases in the middle. CDR3 loop: CASSDLYQPQHF. The CDR3 DNA reads TGCGCCAGCAGTGACCTATATCAGCCCCAGCATTTT.

The rearrangement uses TRBV4-1 and TRBJ2-1; TRBD1 agrees at 10 bases. The V gene end was trimmed by 3 bases and the J gene end by 4 bases; junction bases not matched to a gene: 6. Germline V gene lookup returns CDR1 MGHRA and CDR2 YSYEKL. The CDR3 contains 16 residues. CDR3: CASSQPDRGLYNEQFF. CDR3 nucleotide sequence: TGCGCCAGCAGCCAGCCTGACAGGGGGCTATACAATGAGCAGTTCTTC.